This TCR beta chain was sequenced in a study of T-cell reconstitution after alpha-beta-depleted transplantation in children. It was with unique molecular identifiers that the TCRbeta library was prepared. MiXCR was run by TCRdb on the PCR reads, yielding one entry per CDR3 protein. The table lists 360,000 or so distinct CDR3 sequences, just over 20% of them singletons. From germline, CDR1 is SEHNR and CDR2 FQNEAQ (reference sequence). Trimming cost V 4 bases and J 8 bases; bases outside gene matches: 14. CDR3 length: 17 residues. This clonotype showed up just a few times. The rearrangement joins TRBV7-9 to TRBJ2-1; TRBD2 matches 10 bases. The TCR sequence derives from a human donor who donated a stem cell graft to a child with acute myeloid leukemia. Specimen: PBMCs from the stem cell graft donor, collected from the stem cell graft. The CDR3 here is CASSSRGGLAGVYEQFF. The CDR3, as DNA: TGTGCCAGCAGCTCCCGGGGTGGGCTAGCGGGAGTCTATGAGCAGTTCTTC. The whole variable domain, filled in from reference TRBV7-9 and TRBJ2-1, reads DTGVSQNPRHKITKRGQNVTFRCDPISEHNRLYWYRQTLGQGPEFLTYFQNEAQLEKSRLLSDRFSAERPKGSFSTLEIQRTEQGDSAMYLCASSSRGGLAGVYEQFFGPGTRLTVL.